One sample yielded the 5 T cell receptor beta chains listed below, sequenced in a study of blood T cell repertoires in COVID-19. Sequencing used immunoSEQ multiplex PCR; TCRdb keeps in-frame clones, though not all of them. The data show under 150,000 clones, less than 90% seen once. Sample: peripheral blood. The receptors stem from a man younger than 40 with acute or convalescent COVID-19.

J is TRBJ1-1 and V is TRBV29-1, with 9 bases matching TRBD1. The CDR3 runs to 13 residues. V shed 6 bases, J shed 3 bases, and the junction held 5 bases outside the gene matches. Germline assignment: CDR1 SQVTM and CDR2 ANQGSEA. The CDR3 loop reads CSVRRDRDTEAFF. The CDR3 coding sequence is TGCAGCGTCCGCCGGGACAGGGACACTGAAGCTTTCTTT. Combining the CDR3 with reference TRBV29-1 and TRBJ1-1 gives the whole variable domain SAVISQKPSRDICQRGTSLTIQCQVDSQVTMMFWYRQQPGQSLTLIATANQGSEATYESGFVIDKFPISRPNLTFSTLTVSNMSPEDSSIYLCSVRRDRDTEAFFGQGTRLTVV.

This clone appeared a few times. The chain combines TRBV11-1 with TRBJ2-1; 8 nucleotides line up with TRBD2. Germline CDR1 and CDR2: SGHAT and FQDESV (reference sequence). Losses at the gene ends were 5 bases for V and 2 bases for J; bases not matched to a gene: 5. This CDR3 spans 15 amino acids. The CDR3 here is CASSLGLDAYNEQFF. CDR3 nucleotides: TGTGCCAGCAGCCTGGGACTAGACGCCTACAATGAGCAGTTCTTC.

The chain recombines TRBV9 with TRBJ1-5; D unresolved. The CDR3 is 13 amino acids. The germline CDR1 and CDR2 sequences are SGDLS and YYNGEE. V lost 4 bases to trimming and J lost 10 bases, with 15 bases between them. The CDR3, as DNA: TGTGCCAGCAGCTCCACCCAGAAGCGCCCCCAGCATTTT. This encodes CASSSTQKRPQHF.

This clone was seen just once. This chain joins TRBV5-8 and TRBJ1-2; 7 positions match TRBD1. CDR3 size: 15 residues. In germline, CDR1 is SGHTS, CDR2 YDEGEE. The ends lost 4 bases at V and 4 bases at J; junction bases unmatched: 10. CDR3 coding DNA: TGTGCCAGCAGCCCGGGACAGCCTATGATCTATGGCTACACCTTC. Encoded protein: CASSPGQPMIYGYTF.

The V call is TRBV5-1, the J call TRBJ2-2; TRBD2 aligns across 10 bases. CDR1 is SGHRS and CDR2 is YFSETQ in the germline V gene. The ends lost 4 bases at V and 9 bases at J; junction bases unmatched: 9. This CDR3 region has 15 residues. The CDR3 coding sequence is TGCGCCAGCAGCCCCGGGAGCGGGGGGGCGTGGGAGCTGTTTTTT. Translation: CASSPGSGGAWELFF.